Listed below are T cell receptor beta chains from one sample, sequenced in a study of T cells in tumors after PD-1 blockade. Sequenced by immunoSEQ multiplex PCR; TCRdb stores in-frame clones only, minus some. The top ten clones hold about 16% of a sample with over 10,000 clones, 60% to 80% of them seen once. Material: tumor tissue, obtained before anti-PD-1 treatment. The receptors here all came from a human donor with basal cell carcinoma. Each CDR3 is given with its conserved first and last residue. A D gene is named only where the DNA matches it firmly. Clone size is not always given. Where it is, it says once, few, many or a class for expanded clones.

>.|.|TRBV2|13|TRBJ2-7
TGTGCCAGCACCGAAGGGGGTTCCTACGAGCAGTACTTC
CASTEGGSYEQYF
>.|once|TRBV5-1|15|TRBJ2-1
TGCGCCAGCAGCTTGGGTTCGGGCGCAAGGGATGAGCAGTTCTTC
CASSLGSGARDEQFF
>TRBD1|.|TRBV7-9|14|TRBJ2-2
TGTGCCAGCAGCCCCGGACAGGGTCGAGAGGAGCTGTTTTTT
CASSPGQGREELFF
>TRBD1|.|TRBV24-1|15|TRBJ2-5
TGTGCCACCAGTGATGCACAGGGGCCCCGGGAGACCCAGTACTTC
CATSDAQGPRETQYF
>.|.|TRBV11-3|18|TRBJ1-3
TGTGCCAGCAGCTTAGAAAGGGGGGAAACTCCCTCTGGAAACACCATATATTTT
CASSLERGETPSGNTIYF
>TRBD1|.|TRBV3-1/TRBV3-2|17|TRBJ1-6
TGTGCCAGCAGCCTTTGGACAGGGCGCTCCTATAATTCACCCCTCCACTTT
CASSLWTGRSYNSPLHF
>.|.|TRBV5-4|14|TRBJ1-2
TGTGCCAGCAGCCCGCGACAGGCCCTCTATGGCTACACCTTC
CASSPRQALYGYTF
>.|.|TRBV5-1|13|TRBJ1-1
TGCGCCAGCAGCTTCAACCAGGGGACTGAAGCTTTCTTT
CASSFNQGTEAFF
>.|.|TRBV24-1|13|TRBJ2-3
TGTGCCACCAGTGGGAGACCCACAGATACGCAGTATTTT
CATSGRPTDTQYF
>.|.|TRBV15|13|TRBJ1-2
TGTGCCACCAGCAAAAGGACAACGGACGGCTACACCTTC
CATSKRTTDGYTF
>.|.|TRBV5-4|18|TRBJ2-3
TGTGCCAGCAGCTTCCTAGTCTCGTCCCCCACGGGCACAGATACGCAGTATTTT
CASSFLVSSPTGTDTQYF
>.|.|TRBV19|14|TRBJ2-7
TGTGCCAGTAGTATACGGGTTACCGACTACGAGCAGTACTTC
CASSIRVTDYEQYF
>.|.|TRBV5-1|16|TRBJ2-6
TGCGCCAGCAGCTTGGAGTCGGGGACCGGGGCCAACGTCCTGACTTTC
CASSLESGTGANVLTF
>.|.|TRBV6-2/TRBV6-3|15|TRBJ2-5
TGTGCCAGCAGTTACGACAAAAGCGGGCAAGAGACCCAGTACTTC
CASSYDKSGQETQYF
>TRBD2|.|TRBV24-1|16|TRBJ2-1
TGTGCCACCAGTGATCCCGCGGGAGGGCCACACAATGAGCAGTTCTTC
CATSDPAGGPHNEQFF
>.|medium-sized|TRBV15|17|TRBJ2-4
TGTGCCACCAGCAGAGATAACAGGGGAGGAGCCAAAAACATTCAGTACTTC
CATSRDNRGGAKNIQYF
>TRBD2|once|TRBV5-6|15|TRBJ2-7
TGTGCCAGCAGCCCCGGGACTAGCGGCACCTACGAGCAGTACTTC
CASSPGTSGTYEQYF
>.|medium-sized|TRBV27|13|TRBJ2-2
TGTGCCAGCAGTCCTCAGGGGAGCGGGGAGCTGTTTTTT
CASSPQGSGELFF
>.|.|TRBV15|13|TRBJ1-4
TGTGCCACCTCCGGGACGAATAATGAAAAACTGTTTTTT
CATSGTNNEKLFF
>.|.|TRBV14|14|TRBJ1-1
TGTGCCAGCAGCCCTCCTGGGATGAACACTGAAGCTTTCTTT
CASSPPGMNTEAFF